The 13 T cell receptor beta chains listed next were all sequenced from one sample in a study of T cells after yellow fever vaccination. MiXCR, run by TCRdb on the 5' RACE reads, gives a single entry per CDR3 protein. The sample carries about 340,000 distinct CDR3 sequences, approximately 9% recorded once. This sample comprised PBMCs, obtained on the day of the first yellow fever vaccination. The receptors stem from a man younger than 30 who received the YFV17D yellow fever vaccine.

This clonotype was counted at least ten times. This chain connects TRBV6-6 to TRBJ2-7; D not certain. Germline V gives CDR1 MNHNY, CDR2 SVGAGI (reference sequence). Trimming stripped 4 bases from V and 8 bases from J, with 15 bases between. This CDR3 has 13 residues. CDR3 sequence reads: CASSSGGVPKQYV. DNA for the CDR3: TGTGCCAGCAGTTCAGGTGGTGTCCCGAAGCAGTACGTC.

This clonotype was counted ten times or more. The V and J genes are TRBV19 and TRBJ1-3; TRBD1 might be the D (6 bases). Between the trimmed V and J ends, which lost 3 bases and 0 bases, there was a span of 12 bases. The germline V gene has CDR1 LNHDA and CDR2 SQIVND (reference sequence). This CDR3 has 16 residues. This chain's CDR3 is CASSMFRGGSGNTIYF. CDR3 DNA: TGTGCCAGTAGTATGTTCAGAGGGGGCTCTGGAAACACCATATATTTT.

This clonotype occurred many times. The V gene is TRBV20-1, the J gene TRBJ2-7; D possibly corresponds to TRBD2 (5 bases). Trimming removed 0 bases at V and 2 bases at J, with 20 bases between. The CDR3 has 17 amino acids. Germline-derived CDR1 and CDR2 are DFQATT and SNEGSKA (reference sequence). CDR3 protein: CSARDLFGESTTYEQYF. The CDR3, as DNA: TGCAGTGCTAGAGATCTCTTCGGGGAGTCTACTACCTACGAGCAGTACTTC.

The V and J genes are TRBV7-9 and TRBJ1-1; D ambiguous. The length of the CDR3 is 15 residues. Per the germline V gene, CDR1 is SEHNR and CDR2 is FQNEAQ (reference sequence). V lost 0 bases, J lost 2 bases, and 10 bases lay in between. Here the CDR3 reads CASSLALGRNTEAFF. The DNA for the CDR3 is TGTGCCAGCAGCTTAGCCCTCGGGAGAAACACTGAAGCTTTCTTT.

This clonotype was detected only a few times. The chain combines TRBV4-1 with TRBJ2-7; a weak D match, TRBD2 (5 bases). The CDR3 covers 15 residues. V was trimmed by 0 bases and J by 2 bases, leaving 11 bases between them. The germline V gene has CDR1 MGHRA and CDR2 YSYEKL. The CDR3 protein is CASSQEQSGPYEQYF. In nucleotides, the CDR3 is TGCGCCAGCAGCCAAGAGCAGAGCGGACCCTACGAGCAGTACTTC.

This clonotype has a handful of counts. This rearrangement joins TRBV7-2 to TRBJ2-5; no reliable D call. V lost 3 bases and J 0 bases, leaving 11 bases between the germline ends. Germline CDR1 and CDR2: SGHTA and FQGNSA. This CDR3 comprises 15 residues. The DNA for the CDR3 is TGTGCCAGCAGCTTGGGTTTGGCAGACCAAGAGACCCAGTACTTC. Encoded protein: CASSLGLADQETQYF.

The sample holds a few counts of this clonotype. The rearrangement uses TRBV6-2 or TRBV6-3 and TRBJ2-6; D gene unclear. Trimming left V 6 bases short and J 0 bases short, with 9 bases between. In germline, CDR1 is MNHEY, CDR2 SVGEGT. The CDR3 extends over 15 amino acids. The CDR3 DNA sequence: TGTGCCAGCAGAGAACCCGTCTCTGGGGCCAACGTCCTGACTTTC. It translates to CASREPVSGANVLTF.

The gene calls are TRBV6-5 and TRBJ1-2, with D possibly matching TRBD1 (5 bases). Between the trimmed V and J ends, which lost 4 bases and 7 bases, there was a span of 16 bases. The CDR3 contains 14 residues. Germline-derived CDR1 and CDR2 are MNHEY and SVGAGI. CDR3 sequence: CASSSPPGTLGYTF. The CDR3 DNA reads TGTGCCAGCAGTTCACCCCCAGGGACTCTTGGCTACACCTTC.

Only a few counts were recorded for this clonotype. The CDR3 nucleotides read TGTGCCAGCGAGTCTTTGGGCAATGAGCAGTTCTTC. Its protein is CASESLGNEQFF. The J gene is TRBJ2-1, the V gene TRBV3-1; D gene unclear. Trimming left V 8 bases short and J 6 bases short, with 11 bases between. The length of the CDR3 is 12 residues. Germline CDR1 LGHDT, CDR2 YNNKEL (reference sequence).

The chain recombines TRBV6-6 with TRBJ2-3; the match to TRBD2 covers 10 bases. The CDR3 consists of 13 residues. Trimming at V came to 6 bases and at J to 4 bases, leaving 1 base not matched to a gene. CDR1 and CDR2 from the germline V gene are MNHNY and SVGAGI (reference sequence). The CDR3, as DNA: TGTGCCAGCAGACTAGCGGGGCCAGATACGCAGTATTTT. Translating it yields CASRLAGPDTQYF.

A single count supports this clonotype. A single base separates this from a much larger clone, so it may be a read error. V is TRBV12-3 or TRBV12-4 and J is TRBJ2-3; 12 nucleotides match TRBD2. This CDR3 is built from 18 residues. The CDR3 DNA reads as TGTACCAGCAGTCGCGACTGGGCTAGCGGGGGGGCTACAGATACGCAGTATTTT. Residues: CTSSRDWASGGATDTQYF.

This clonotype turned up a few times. The CDR3 nucleotides are TGCAGCGTTGGGACAGGGACCCAGCCCCAGCATTTT. It yields the protein CSVGTGTQPQHF. The V call is TRBV29-1, the J call TRBJ1-5, with 8 bases lining up with TRBD1. V shed 4 bases and J 7 bases; nucleotides not matched to a gene: 3. From germline, CDR1 is SQVTM and CDR2 ANQGSEA. The CDR3 spans 12 residues.

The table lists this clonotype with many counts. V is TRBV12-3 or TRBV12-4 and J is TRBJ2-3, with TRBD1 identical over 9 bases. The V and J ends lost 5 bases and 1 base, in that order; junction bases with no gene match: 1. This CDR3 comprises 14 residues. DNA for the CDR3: TGTGCCAGCAGTAGACAGGGGGGCACAGATACGCAGTATTTT. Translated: CASSRQGGTDTQYF.